This TCR beta chain was sequenced during a study of molecular identifiers for immune sequencing clone quantification. A CD8+CD4-CCR7+CD45RA+ phenotype served as the sorting definition for naive CD8 T cells. V lost 6 bases to trimming and J lost 0 bases, with 15 bases between them. Per the germline V gene, CDR1 is LNHDA and CDR2 is SQIVND (reference sequence). The CDR3 covers 16 residues. TCRdb re-called the PCR reads through MiXCR, storing one row per CDR3 protein. Here the sample spans about 7,800 distinct CDR3 sequences, about a third being singletons. A remark on this clonotype: Here the CDR3 omits its conserved ending phenylalanine or tryptophan, so a read error is the likely source.

The sequence was collected from a human donor in good health. Some libraries in this study had Jurkat cell RNA spiked in. Sequencing was done on a sample of naive CD8+ T cells from blood, with Jurkat cell RNA spiked in. Subset denoted: FACS-sorted CD8+CD4-CCR7+CD45RA+ naive T cells. This chain connects TRBV19 to TRBJ1-5; tentative D call: TRBD1 (5 bases). CDR3 sequence: CASSWGGRSSNQPQHL. CDR3 nucleotide sequence: TGTGCCAGTAGCTGGGGGGGTCGATCTAGCAATCAGCCCCAGCATTTA.